This T cell receptor beta chain was sequenced for a study of PD-L1 blockade in urothelial cancer. Overall study context: Prior exposure to chemotherapy in patients amounted to 0 to 3 regimens received.

Synthetic TCR analog templates were spiked into all PCRs individually. Assay used: immunoSEQ multiplex PCR; TCRdb lists only in-frame clones, some missing. The sample yields 90,000 or so clones, about 90% seen once. Trimming removed 2 bases at V and 3 bases at J, with 10 bases between. The CDR3 spans 14 residues. CDR1 and CDR2 from the germline V gene are GTSNPN and SVGIG (reference sequence). Time point described: pretreatment peripheral blood. Locally advanced or metastatic urothelial carcinoma was diagnosed in the patients. Each patient contributed between 1 and 8 total time points of blood mononuclear cells, pretreatment and during treatment.

The chain joins TRBV30 to TRBJ1-4; TRBD1 is a possible D gene (5 bases). The sample consisted of PBMCs, taken around atezolizumab (anti-PD-L1) treatment. This TCR derives from a man in his fifties or sixties with urothelial cancer. In DNA form, the CDR3 reads TGTGCCTGGAGTCGGGGGAGTGCTAATGAAAAACTGTTTTTT. Its translation is CAWSRGSANEKLFF.